Listed below are T cell receptor beta chains from one sample, sequenced in a study of shared clonotypes between healthy human individuals. Only in-frame clones appear in the TCRdb table, and some are missing; sequencing was by immunoSEQ multiplex PCR. This sample has about 470,000 clones, with roughly 77% found just once. Sequences were obtained from PBMCs. These receptors were taken from a woman in her forties in good health. Some clones in this sample may be carry-over from other donors' samples. Both conserved end residues are part of each CDR3. Each record gives: V gene, J gene, clone size, D gene, CDR3 protein, CDR3 DNA. The D gene is left open where the match is weak. Clone size, where shown, is once, few, many, or a class for clones that have expanded.

V gene: TRBV5-1; J gene: TRBJ1-1; clone size: -; D gene: TRBD1; CDR3 protein: CASSEQGPWGTEAFF; CDR3 DNA: TGCGCCAGCAGCGAACAGGGGCCGTGGGGCACTGAAGCTTTCTTT
V gene: TRBV19; J gene: TRBJ2-7; clone size: -; D gene: -; CDR3 protein: CASTRTAASYEQYF; CDR3 DNA: TGTGCCAGTACCCGGACAGCGGCCTCCTACGAGCAGTACTTC
V gene: TRBV7-9; J gene: TRBJ1-1; clone size: -; D gene: -; CDR3 protein: CASSFRALLLPEAFF; CDR3 DNA: TGTGCCAGCAGCTTTCGGGCCTTGTTATTACCTGAAGCTTTCTTT
V gene: TRBV7-3; J gene: TRBJ2-7; clone size: -; D gene: TRBD2; CDR3 protein: CASSQLAGASYEQYF; CDR3 DNA: TGTGCCAGCAGCCAACTAGCGGGAGCGTCCTACGAGCAGTACTTC
V gene: TRBV9; J gene: TRBJ2-3; clone size: -; D gene: -; CDR3 protein: CASSVAIEGDTQYF; CDR3 DNA: TGTGCCAGCAGCGTAGCGATAGAAGGGGATACGCAGTATTTT
V gene: TRBV5-6; J gene: TRBJ1-4; clone size: -; D gene: -; CDR3 protein: CASSLPDPISRGEKLFF; CDR3 DNA: TGTGCCAGCAGCTTGCCGGATCCAATCAGTCGGGGTGAAAAACTGTTTTTT
V gene: TRBV28; J gene: TRBJ2-7; clone size: once; D gene: -; CDR3 protein: CASSLSSYEQYF; CDR3 DNA: TGTGCCAGCAGTTTAAGCTCCTACGAGCAGTACTTC
V gene: TRBV7-2; J gene: TRBJ2-1; clone size: -; D gene: -; CDR3 protein: CASSLAPGVGEQFF; CDR3 DNA: TGTGCCAGCAGCTTAGCCCCGGGAGTGGGTGAGCAGTTCTTC
V gene: TRBV7-9; J gene: TRBJ2-2; clone size: -; D gene: -; CDR3 protein: CASSLHAPVNTGELFF; CDR3 DNA: TGTGCCAGCAGCTTACACGCGCCCGTGAACACCGGGGAGCTGTTTTTT
V gene: TRBV15; J gene: TRBJ1-2; clone size: -; D gene: -; CDR3 protein: CATSRDLSVRGGYTF; CDR3 DNA: TGTGCCACCAGCAGAGATCTCTCGGTCAGAGGCGGCTACACCTTC
V gene: TRBV7-6; J gene: TRBJ2-2; clone size: -; D gene: -; CDR3 protein: CASSLLDIAGELFF; CDR3 DNA: TGTGCCAGCAGCTTATTGGATATAGCCGGGGAGCTGTTTTTT
V gene: TRBV7-9; J gene: TRBJ1-3; clone size: -; D gene: -; CDR3 protein: CASSPRWDTLYSGNTIYF; CDR3 DNA: TGTGCCAGCAGCCCTCGGTGGGACACCCTCTACTCTGGAAACACCATATATTTT